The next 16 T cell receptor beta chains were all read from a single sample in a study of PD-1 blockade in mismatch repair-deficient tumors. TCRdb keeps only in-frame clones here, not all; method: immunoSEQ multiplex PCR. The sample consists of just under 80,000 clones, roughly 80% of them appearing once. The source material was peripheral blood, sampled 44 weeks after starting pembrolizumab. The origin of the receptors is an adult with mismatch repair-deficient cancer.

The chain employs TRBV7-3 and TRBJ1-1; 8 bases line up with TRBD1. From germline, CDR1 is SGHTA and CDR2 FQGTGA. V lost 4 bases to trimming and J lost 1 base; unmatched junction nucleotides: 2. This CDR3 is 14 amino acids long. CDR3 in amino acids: CASSSTGANTEAFF. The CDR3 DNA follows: TGTGCCAGCAGCTCGACAGGGGCGAACACTGAAGCTTTCTTT.

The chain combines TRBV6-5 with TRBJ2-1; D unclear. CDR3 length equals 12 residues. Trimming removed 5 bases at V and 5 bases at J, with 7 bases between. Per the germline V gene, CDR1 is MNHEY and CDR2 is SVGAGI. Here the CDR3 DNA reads TGTGCCAGCAGTCCGGACGACAATGAGCAGTTCTTC. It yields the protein CASSPDDNEQFF.

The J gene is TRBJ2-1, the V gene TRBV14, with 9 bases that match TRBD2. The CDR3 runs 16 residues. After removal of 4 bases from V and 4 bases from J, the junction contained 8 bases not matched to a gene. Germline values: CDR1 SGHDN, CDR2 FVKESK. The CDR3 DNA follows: TGTGCCAGCAGCCCTCCCCAGACTAGCGGATACAATGAGCAGTTCTTC. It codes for CASSPPQTSGYNEQFF.

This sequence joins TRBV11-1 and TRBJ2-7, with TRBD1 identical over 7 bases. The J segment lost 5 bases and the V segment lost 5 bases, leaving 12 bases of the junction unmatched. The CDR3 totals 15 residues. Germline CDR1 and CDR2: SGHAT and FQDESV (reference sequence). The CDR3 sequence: CASSPSAGGQHEQYF. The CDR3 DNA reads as TGTGCCAGCAGCCCTAGTGCTGGGGGACAGCACGAGCAGTACTTC. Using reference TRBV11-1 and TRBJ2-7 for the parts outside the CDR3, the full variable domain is EAEVAQSPRYKITEKSQAVAFWCDPISGHATLYWYRQILGQGPELLVQFQDESVVDDSQLPKDRFSAERLKGVDSTLKIQPAELGDSAMYLCASSPSAGGQHEQYFGPGTRLTVT.

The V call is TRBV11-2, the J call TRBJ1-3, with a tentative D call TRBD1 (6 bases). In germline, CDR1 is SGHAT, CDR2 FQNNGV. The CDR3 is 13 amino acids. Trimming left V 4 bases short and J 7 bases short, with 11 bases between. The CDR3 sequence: CASSSPGANTIYF. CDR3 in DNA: TGTGCCAGCAGCTCCCCAGGGGCTAACACCATATATTTT.

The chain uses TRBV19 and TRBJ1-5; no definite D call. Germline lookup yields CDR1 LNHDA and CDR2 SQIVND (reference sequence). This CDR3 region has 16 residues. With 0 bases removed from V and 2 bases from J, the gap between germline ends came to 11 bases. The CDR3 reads CASSIEGFLGNQPQHF. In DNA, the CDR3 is TGTGCCAGTAGTATAGAAGGGTTTTTAGGCAATCAGCCCCAGCATTTT.

For the CDR3, the DNA is TGCGCCAGCAGTGAAAGTAGTAGCGGGATCGGGGGAGAGCAGTTCTTC. Amino acid sequence: CASSESSSGIGGEQFF. The chain employs TRBV10-1 and TRBJ2-1; 8 bases agree with TRBD2. The CDR3 totals 16 residues. Per germline, CDR1 WNHNN and CDR2 SYGVQD (reference sequence). V dropped 3 bases and J dropped 10; count of bases not matched to a gene: 14.

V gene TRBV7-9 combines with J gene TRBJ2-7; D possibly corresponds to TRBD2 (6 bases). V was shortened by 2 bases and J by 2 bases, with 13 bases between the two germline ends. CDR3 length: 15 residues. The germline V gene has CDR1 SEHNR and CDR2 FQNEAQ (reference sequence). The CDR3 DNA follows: TGTGCCAGCAGCTTAATTGGACGGACTACCTACGAGCAGTACTTC. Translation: CASSLIGRTTYEQYF.

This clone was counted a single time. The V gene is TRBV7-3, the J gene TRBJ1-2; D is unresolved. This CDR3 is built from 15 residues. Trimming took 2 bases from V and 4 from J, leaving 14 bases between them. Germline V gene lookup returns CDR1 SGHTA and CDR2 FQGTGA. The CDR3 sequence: CASSLDPRAGYGYTF. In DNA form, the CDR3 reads TGTGCCAGCAGCTTAGATCCCCGGGCGGGCTATGGCTACACCTTC.

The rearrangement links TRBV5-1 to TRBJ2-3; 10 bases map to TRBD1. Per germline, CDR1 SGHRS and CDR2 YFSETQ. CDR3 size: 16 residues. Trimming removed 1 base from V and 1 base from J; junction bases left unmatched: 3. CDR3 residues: CASSLMDRGGTDTQYF. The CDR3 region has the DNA TGCGCCAGCAGCTTGATGGACAGGGGGGGCACAGATACGCAGTATTTT.

This CDR3 is CASSFLVGTYGYTF. In DNA, the CDR3 is TGTGCCAGCAGCTTCCTCGTTGGGACTTATGGCTACACCTTC. This rearrangement joins TRBV7-3 to TRBJ1-2, with D tentatively TRBD1 (5 bases). This CDR3 comprises 14 residues. CDR1 and CDR2 (germline): SGHTA, FQGTGA. The V end lost 3 bases, the J end lost 5 bases, and 13 bases lay between the germline ends.

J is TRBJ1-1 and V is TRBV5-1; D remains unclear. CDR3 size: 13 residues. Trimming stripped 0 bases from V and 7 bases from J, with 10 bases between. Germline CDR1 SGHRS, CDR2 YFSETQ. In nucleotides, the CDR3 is TGCGCCAGCAGCTTGGACTCCCCGGGTGAAGCTTTCTTT. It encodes CASSLDSPGEAFF.

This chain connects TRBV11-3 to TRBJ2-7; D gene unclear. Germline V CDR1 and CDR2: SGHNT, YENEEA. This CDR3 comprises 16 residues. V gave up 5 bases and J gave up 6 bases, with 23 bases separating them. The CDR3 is CASSPKGSADKGEQYF. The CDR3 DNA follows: TGTGCCAGCAGCCCGAAAGGCTCCGCAGATAAAGGCGAGCAGTACTTC.

The CDR3 is CASSDRGRNEQFF. The CDR3 DNA reads as TGTGCCAGCAGCGACAGGGGGAGGAATGAGCAGTTCTTC. The chain joins TRBV9 to TRBJ2-1; 8 nucleotides align to TRBD1. CDR1 and CDR2 (germline): SGDLS, YYNGEE. This CDR3 is built from 13 residues. The J segment lost 7 bases and the V segment lost 3 bases, leaving 3 bases of the junction unmatched. Full variable domain (remainder filled in from reference TRBV9 and TRBJ2-1): DSGVTQTPKHLITATGQRVTLRCSPRSGDLSVYWYQQSLDQGLQFLIQYYNGEERAKGNILERFSAQQFPDLHSELNLSSLELGDSALYFCASSDRGRNEQFFGPGTRLTVL.

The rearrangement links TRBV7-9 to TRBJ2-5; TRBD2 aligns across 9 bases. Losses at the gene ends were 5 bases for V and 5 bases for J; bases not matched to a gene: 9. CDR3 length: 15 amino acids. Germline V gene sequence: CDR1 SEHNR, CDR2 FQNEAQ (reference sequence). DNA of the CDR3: TGTGCCAGCAGCCCGGGACTAGCCCGTCGTGAGACCCAGTACTTC. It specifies CASSPGLARRETQYF.

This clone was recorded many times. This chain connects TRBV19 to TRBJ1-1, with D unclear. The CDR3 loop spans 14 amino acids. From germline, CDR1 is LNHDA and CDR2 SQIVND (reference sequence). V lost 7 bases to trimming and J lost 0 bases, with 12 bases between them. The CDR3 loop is CASKSPGVNTEAFF. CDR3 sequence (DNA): TGTGCCAGTAAGAGTCCAGGAGTGAACACTGAAGCTTTCTTT.